The 26 T cell receptor beta chains given below trace back to one sample, sequenced in a study of blood T cell repertoires in COVID-19. The method was immunoSEQ multiplex PCR; TCRdb's version includes in-frame clones alone and lacks a portion of them. The sample carries around 95,000 clones, 85% recorded once. Sequencing was performed on peripheral blood. The receptors were sampled from a human donor in a cohort sampled during active COVID-19.

This clone was picked up a small number of times. The chain links TRBV30 to TRBJ1-2; TRBD1 matches at 8 bases. The CDR3 has 10 residues. Germline V gene sequence: CDR1 GTSNPN, CDR2 SVGIG (reference sequence). J gave up 8 bases and V 5 bases, and 1 base lay outside the gene matches. The CDR3 coding sequence is TGTGCCTGGGGACAGGGAGGCTACACCTTC. It translates to CAWGQGGYTF.

The gene calls are TRBV20-1 and TRBJ2-2; D is unclear. Germline assignment: CDR1 DFQATT and CDR2 SNEGSKA (reference sequence). The germline V and J ends were trimmed by 3 bases and 6 bases, with 5 bases remaining between them. This CDR3 is 11 amino acids long. The CDR3 is CSARGPGELFF. CDR3 nucleotide sequence: TGCAGTGCTAGGGGCCCCGGGGAGCTGTTTTTT.

The gene calls are TRBV3-1 (or the pseudogene TRBV3-2) and TRBJ1-1; a weak D match, TRBD1 (6 bases). CDR3 length: 12 amino acids. Germline values: CDR1 LGHDT, CDR2 YNNKEL (reference sequence). Between the trimmed V and J ends, which lost 3 bases and 10 bases, there was a span of 12 bases. The CDR3 nucleotides read TGTGCCAGCAGCCACCCAGGGGTTGGAGCTTTCTTT. Residues: CASSHPGVGAFF.

The chain joins TRBV30 to TRBJ1-1, with D possibly matching TRBD1 (5 bases). In germline, CDR1 is GTSNPN, CDR2 SVGIG (reference sequence). This CDR3 has 13 amino acids. The V end was cut by 2 bases, the J end by 4 bases, with 11 bases between. The CDR3 here is CAWSITGPTEAFF. The CDR3 nucleotides are TGTGCCTGGAGTATCACAGGTCCCACTGAAGCTTTCTTT.

The V call is TRBV21-1, the J call TRBJ2-4; the listed D gene, TRBD1, was not tested against the DNA. TRBV21-1 is termed a pseudogene. This CDR3 has 15 amino acids. CDR3 sequence: CASSSLTMAKNIQYF. CDR3 DNA: TGTGCCAGCAGCAGCCTGACAATGGCCAAAAACATTCAGTACTTC.

CDR3: CASSLMDTQYF. The DNA of the CDR3 is TGTGCCAGCAGCCTTATGGATACGCAGTATTTT. The J gene is TRBJ2-3, the V gene TRBV3-1 (or the pseudogene TRBV3-2), with D hard to call. There are 11 residues in the CDR3. Germline V gives CDR1 LGHDT, CDR2 YNNKEL (reference sequence). V was cut by 4 bases and J by 6 bases, with 5 bases left in between.

J is TRBJ2-3 and V is TRBV15; 12 nucleotides agree with TRBD1. Germline V gene sequence: CDR1 LNHNV, CDR2 YYDKDF (reference sequence). CDR3 size: 17 residues. With 0 bases clipped from V and 7 bases from J, the junction kept 8 bases outside the gene matches. Here the CDR3 DNA reads TGTGCCACCAGCAGAGATAAGGGACAGGGGGCGAGGAATACGCAGTATTTT. Translating gives CATSRDKGQGARNTQYF.

J is TRBJ1-6 and V is TRBV20-1; 10 positions match TRBD1. The V gene end was trimmed by 3 bases and the J gene end by 6 bases; junction bases not matched to a gene: 5. This CDR3 is 15 amino acids long. CDR1 DFQATT and CDR2 SNEGSKA come from the germline V gene (reference sequence). This CDR3 is CSASLDRGPNSPLHF. The CDR3 DNA sequence: TGCAGTGCTAGTCTCGACAGGGGGCCTAATTCACCCCTCCACTTT.

The chain couples TRBV3-1 (or the pseudogene TRBV3-2) to TRBJ2-2, with TRBD1 identical over 7 bases. Trimming removed 1 base from V and 3 bases from J; junction bases left unmatched: 2. This CDR3 comprises 15 residues. Germline CDR1 is LGHDT and CDR2 is YNNKEL (reference sequence). The CDR3 is CASSQGGGYTGELFF. CDR3 DNA sequence: TGTGCCAGCAGCCAAGGAGGGGGCTACACCGGGGAGCTGTTTTTT.

About this clone itself: Other DNA sequences within the sample encode an identical CDR3. CDR3 sequence reads: CASSTSGSSYNEQFF. DNA of the CDR3: TGCGCCAGCAGCACTAGCGGGAGTTCCTACAATGAGCAGTTCTTC. The chain carries TRBV5-1 and TRBJ2-1, with 11 bases that match TRBD2. The CDR3 length is 15 residues. Germline loops: CDR1 SGHRS, CDR2 YFSETQ. V trimming: 4 bases; J trimming: 1 base; junction bases outside the gene matches: 1. Looking up the rest from reference TRBV5-1 and TRBJ2-1 gives the full variable domain: KAGVTQTPRYLIKTRGQQVTLSCSPISGHRSVSWYQQTPGQGLQFLFEYFSETQRNKGNFPGRFSGRQFSNSRSEMNVSTLELGDSALYLCASSTSGSSYNEQFFGPGTRLTVL.

This chain uses TRBV18 with TRBJ2-7; possible D gene TRBD1, 8 bases. The V end lost 5 bases, the J end lost 0 bases, and 14 bases lay between the germline ends. Germline V CDR1 and CDR2: KGHSH, LQKENI. The CDR3 runs to 15 residues. Here the CDR3 DNA reads TGTGCCAGCTCAGCACAGGGGGGGGTCTCCTACGAGCAGTACTTC. Translating it yields CASSAQGGVSYEQYF.

CDR3 sequence (DNA): TGTGCCAGCAGGGACAGGGTTGAAGGGTACGAGCAGTACTTC. Its translation: CASRDRVEGYEQYF. The rearrangement joins TRBV13 to TRBJ2-7; 8 nucleotides align to TRBD1. Germline-derived CDR1 and CDR2 are PRHDT and FYEKMQ (reference sequence). This CDR3 has 14 amino acids. Trimming cost V 6 bases and J 4 bases; bases outside gene matches: 8. Using reference TRBV13 and TRBJ2-7 for the parts outside the CDR3, the full variable domain is AAGVIQSPRHLIKEKRETATLKCYPIPRHDTVYWYQQGPGQDPQFLISFYEKMQSDKGSIPDRFSAQQFSDYHSELNMSSLELGDSALYFCASRDRVEGYEQYFGPGTRLTVT.

The chain couples TRBV6-2 or TRBV6-3 to TRBJ2-2; no firm D call. The CDR3 runs 13 residues. Germline V gene data show CDR1 as MNHEY and CDR2 as SVGEGT. V shed 5 bases and J shed 1 base, with 5 bases lying between them. The CDR3 DNA follows: TGTGCCAGCAGTCTCAGGAACACCGGGGAGCTGTTTTTT. Protein product: CASSLRNTGELFF.

The chain carries TRBV7-2 and TRBJ1-2; D unresolved. Germline-derived CDR1 and CDR2 are SGHTA and FQGNSA. CDR3 length: 14 residues. Trimming cost V 0 bases and J 2 bases, with 7 bases left between them. Here the CDR3 reads CASSLAPGNYGYTF. The CDR3 DNA follows: TGTGCCAGCAGCTTAGCGCCGGGGAACTATGGCTACACCTTC.

The J gene is TRBJ1-5, the V gene TRBV2, with a tentative D call TRBD1 (5 bases). The CDR3 totals 15 residues. The germline gives CDR1 SNHLY, CDR2 FYNNEI. V was trimmed by 4 bases and J by 1 base, leaving 11 bases between them. DNA of the CDR3: TGTGCCAGCAGTGGGGGGGGTCGGAGCAATCAGCCCCAGCATTTT. Residues: CASSGGGRSNQPQHF.

The V and J genes are TRBV11-2 and TRBJ1-3; D is unresolved. The CDR3 has 15 amino acids. Trimming cost V 5 bases and J 0 bases, with 11 bases left between them. Germline V gene lookup returns CDR1 SGHAT and CDR2 FQNNGV. The chain's CDR3 is CASSPGGPSGNTIYF. Written as DNA, the CDR3 is TGTGCCAGCAGCCCGGGCGGGCCCTCTGGAAACACCATATATTTT.

This chain links TRBV6-6 with TRBJ2-7; 8 bases fit TRBD2. Germline V gives CDR1 MNHNY, CDR2 SVGAGI (reference sequence). After removal of 8 bases from V and 4 bases from J, the junction contained 7 bases not matched to a gene. The CDR3 totals 13 residues. The CDR3 here is CASQRESSYEQYF. DNA of the CDR3: TGTGCCAGCCAGCGGGAGTCAAGTTACGAGCAGTACTTC.

The chain carries TRBV5-6 and TRBJ2-1, with 9 bases identical to TRBD1. CDR3 length: 16 residues. The V gene end was trimmed by 3 bases and the J gene end by 0 bases; junction bases not matched to a gene: 4. In germline, CDR1 is SGHDT, CDR2 YYEEEE. The CDR3 DNA follows: TGTGCCAGCAGCTCCGGACAGGGGAGCTCCTACAATGAGCAGTTCTTC. Amino acids: CASSSGQGSSYNEQFF.

This clone has a handful of counts. The V and J genes are TRBV19 and TRBJ2-1; TRBD1 agrees at 8 bases. J gave up 10 bases and V 6 bases, and 14 bases lay outside the gene matches. CDR3 size: 15 residues. CDR1 LNHDA and CDR2 SQIVND come from the germline V gene (reference sequence). The CDR3 sequence: CASSITGGPTGEQFF. The CDR3 DNA sequence: TGTGCCAGTAGCATTACAGGGGGACCTACCGGGGAGCAGTTCTTC. Supplemented by reference TRBV19 and TRBJ2-1, the full variable domain reads DGGITQSPKYLFRKEGQNVTLSCEQNLNHDAMYWYRQDPGQGLRLIYYSQIVNDFQKGDIAEGYSVSREKKESFPLTVTSAQKNPTAFYLCASSITGGPTGEQFFGPGTRLTVL.

This clone was counted once. The CDR3 DNA follows: TGTGCCAGCAGTTACGCTGGCGGAATCTCCTACAATGAGCAGTTCTTC. Amino acids: CASSYAGGISYNEQFF. The V and J genes are TRBV6-6 and TRBJ2-1; D not certain. V lost 2 bases, J lost 0 bases, and 11 bases lay in between. CDR3 length: 16 amino acids. Germline V CDR1 and CDR2: MNHNY, SVGAGI (reference sequence).

V and J are TRBV2 and TRBJ2-7, with D hard to call. Per the germline V gene, CDR1 is SNHLY and CDR2 is FYNNEI. CDR3 length equals 10 residues. Trimming removed 5 bases from V and 6 bases from J, with 5 bases in between. The CDR3 is CASSPVEQYF. Written as DNA, the CDR3 is TGTGCCAGCAGTCCGGTCGAGCAGTACTTC.

The chain uses TRBV5-1 and TRBJ2-3, with 7 bases fitting TRBD1. This CDR3 comprises 15 residues. The V and J ends lost 4 bases and 2 bases, in that order; junction bases with no gene match: 7. Germline V gives CDR1 SGHRS, CDR2 YFSETQ. This chain's CDR3 is CASSVTGTVTDTQYF. CDR3 sequence (DNA): TGCGCCAGCAGCGTCACCGGGACAGTCACAGATACGCAGTATTTT.

V usage is TRBV4-3 and J usage is TRBJ1-2; 12 bases agree with TRBD1. V shed 0 bases and J 3 bases; nucleotides not matched to a gene: 8. Germline values: CDR1 LGHNA, CDR2 YSLEER. This CDR3 is built from 18 residues. The CDR3 protein is CASSQDPGQGAFDYGYTF. Here the CDR3 DNA reads TGCGCCAGCAGCCAAGATCCGGGACAGGGGGCTTTTGACTATGGCTACACCTTC.

This clone was recorded once. J is TRBJ1-1 and V is TRBV3-1 (or the pseudogene TRBV3-2); D is unclear. CDR3 length equals 14 residues. V was cut by 3 bases and J by 0 bases, with 8 bases left in between. Germline-derived CDR1 and CDR2 are LGHDT and YNNKEL (reference sequence). CDR3 sequence reads: CASSHGKLNTEAFF. CDR3 DNA sequence: TGTGCCAGCAGCCACGGGAAGCTGAACACTGAAGCTTTCTTT.

The chain's CDR3 is CSGWGQGNTEAFF. The DNA for the CDR3 is TGCAGTGGTTGGGGACAGGGGAACACTGAAGCTTTCTTT. The chain combines TRBV29-1 with TRBJ1-1, with 9 bases lining up with TRBD1. This CDR3 has 13 amino acids. Germline V CDR1 and CDR2: SQVTM, ANQGSEA.

The CDR3 sequence is CASRSGGAVGGELFF. The CDR3, as DNA: TGTGCCAGCAGGAGCGGGGGGGCGGTGGGAGGGGAGCTGTTTTTT. This sequence joins TRBV27 and TRBJ2-2, with 10 positions matching TRBD2. The CDR3 length is 15 residues. Germline CDR1 is MNHEY and CDR2 is SMNVEV (reference sequence). V dropped 6 bases and J dropped 8; count of bases not matched to a gene: 9.